Listed here are 20 T cell receptor beta chains from one sample, sequenced in a study of T cell changes during pregnancy in multiple sclerosis (dated by TCRdb to about 2019). The method was the immunoSEQ multiplex PCR assay. As stored in TCRdb, this immuneACCESS dataset retains in-frame rearrangements with V and J assigned. A fraction of the clones does not appear; measured against another copy, unresolved V genes explain less than half of the discrepancy, and the remainder lacks a known reason. Across this sample there are 40,000 to 55,000 clones, with over 90% seen only once. The leading ten clones occupy around 0.25% of the sample. Sequencing used CD4+ T cells from peripheral blood mononuclear cells, obtained in the second trimester of pregnancy. The origin of the receptors is a female donor with multiple sclerosis, enrolled in a pregnancy study.

V and J are TRBV2 and TRBJ1-3; D is uncertain. The V gene lost 6 bases and the J gene lost 4 bases, with 13 bases spanning the gap. The germline CDR1 and CDR2 sequences are SNHLY and FYNNEI. The CDR3 length is 14 residues. The CDR3 bases are TGTGCCAGCAGCGACACCGGCCCGGGAAACACCATATATTTT. Protein product: CASSDTGPGNTIYF.

This chain joins TRBV11-3 and TRBJ2-1; 16 bases agree with TRBD2. Germline assignment: CDR1 SGHNT and CDR2 YENEEA. V lost 5 bases and J lost 8; bases outside the gene matches: 6. The CDR3 contains 16 residues. The CDR3 sequence: CASSPGLAGGLYEQFF. DNA for the CDR3: TGTGCCAGCAGCCCGGGACTAGCGGGGGGGTTGTATGAGCAGTTCTTC. The full variable domain, with the rest looked up from reference TRBV11-3 and TRBJ2-1, is EAGVVQSPRYKIIEKKQPVAFWCNPISGHNTLYWYLQNLGQGPELLIRYENEEAVDDSQLPKDRFSAERLKGVDSTLKIQPAELGDSAVYLCASSPGLAGGLYEQFFGPGTRLTVL.

The genes are TRBV4-1 and TRBJ2-2; the D gene is possibly TRBD2 (5 bases). This CDR3 has 16 residues. V lost 0 bases to trimming and J lost 5 bases, with 13 bases between them. Germline CDR1 reads MGHRA; CDR2 reads YSYEKL. CDR3 in DNA: TGCGCCAGCAGCCAAGAGGGGTACGGGGTTACCGGGGAGCTGTTTTTT. Protein: CASSQEGYGVTGELFF.

V and J are TRBV30 and TRBJ1-2, with 7 bases matching TRBD1. In germline, CDR1 is GTSNPN, CDR2 SVGIG (reference sequence). The length of the CDR3 is 14 residues. V dropped 2 bases and J dropped 4; count of bases not matched to a gene: 7. CDR3 in DNA: TGTGCCTGGAGTCTCCGGACAGGTCGCTATGGCTACACCTTC. Translated, it gives CAWSLRTGRYGYTF.

The rearrangement uses TRBV6-5 and TRBJ2-1, with 9 positions matching TRBD1. Germline values: CDR1 MNHEY, CDR2 SVGAGI. V lost 2 bases and J lost 8; bases outside the gene matches: 10. CDR3 length: 16 amino acids. The CDR3 coding sequence is TGTGCCAGCAGTTACATAGGGACAGGGTTACTCTATGAGCAGTTCTTC. The encoded protein is CASSYIGTGLLYEQFF.

The rearrangement joins TRBV19 to TRBJ2-7; 9 bases line up with TRBD1. V lost 4 bases, J lost 5 bases, and 12 bases stayed unmatched. Germline V lookup: CDR1 LNHDA, CDR2 SQIVND (reference sequence). This CDR3 has 16 residues. CDR3 region: CASSSRTGQGRHEQYF. The CDR3, as DNA: TGTGCCAGTAGTAGTCGAACGGGACAGGGAAGACACGAGCAGTACTTC.

The chain has TRBV6-1 and TRBJ2-7; D might be TRBD2 (7 bases). CDR1 MNHNS and CDR2 SASEGT come from the germline V gene. CDR3 size: 15 residues. V was clipped by 2 bases and J by 4 bases, with 15 bases between them. The CDR3 DNA reads TGTGCCAGCAGTGAAAGGGGGGGGGAGTCGTACGAGCAGTACTTC. Translation gives CASSERGGESYEQYF.

V usage is TRBV28 and J usage is TRBJ2-5; D is undetermined. Germline CDR1 is MDHEN and CDR2 is SYDVKM. Trimming took 2 bases from V and 5 from J, leaving 3 bases between them. The CDR3 has 11 amino acids. CDR3 nucleotides: TGTGCCAGCAGTTTAGCGGAGACCCAGTACTTC. The encoded protein is CASSLAETQYF.

This clone was picked up one time. This sequence joins TRBV5-6 and TRBJ1-2; 8 bases line up with TRBD1. V gave up 4 bases and J gave up 8 bases; unmatched junction bases: 7. From germline, CDR1 is SGHDT and CDR2 YYEEEE. This CDR3 has 13 amino acids. The CDR3 DNA sequence: TGTGCCAGCAGCAACCGGGACAGGATCGGCTACACCTTC. Translation: CASSNRDRIGYTF.

DNA of the CDR3: TGTGCCAGTAGTATCCAGTCTTCCACTGAAGCTTTCTTT. It codes for CASSIQSSTEAFF. The chain joins TRBV19 to TRBJ1-1; D remains unclear. Germline assignment: CDR1 LNHDA and CDR2 SQIVND (reference sequence). Trimming removed 3 bases at V and 4 bases at J, with 9 bases between. There are 13 residues in the CDR3.

This clone was detected only a few times. This chain uses TRBV19 with TRBJ2-3; D may be TRBD1 (6 bases). Trimming removed 6 bases from V and 12 bases from J, with 13 bases in between. Germline lookup yields CDR1 LNHDA and CDR2 SQIVND (reference sequence). This CDR3 comprises 11 residues. Here the CDR3 DNA reads TGTGCCAGTAGACAGGGACGAAATCAGTATTTT. This codes for CASRQGRNQYF.

There are a few counts of this clone. The chain couples TRBV6-1 to TRBJ1-5; 12 nucleotides match TRBD1. The CDR3 has 17 residues. Germline loops: CDR1 MNHNS, CDR2 SASEGT. The ends lost 0 bases at V and 6 bases at J; junction bases unmatched: 6. The CDR3 DNA sequence: TGTGCCAGCAGTGAAGCGCTAGGGACAGGGGGCGGTCAGCCCCAGCATTTT. The encoded protein is CASSEALGTGGGQPQHF.

CDR3 protein: CATSRELAGGYEQYF. CDR3 sequence (DNA): TGTGCCACCAGCAGGGAACTAGCGGGGGGTTACGAGCAGTACTTC. This rearrangement joins TRBV15 to TRBJ2-7, with 12 bases that match TRBD2. CDR1 LNHNV and CDR2 YYDKDF come from the germline V gene (reference sequence). There are 15 residues in the CDR3. Losses at the gene ends were 3 bases for V and 4 bases for J; bases not matched to a gene: 4.

The chain couples TRBV30 to TRBJ2-5; 8 bases fit TRBD2. The V gene end was trimmed by 0 bases and the J gene end by 4 bases; junction bases not matched to a gene: 19. In germline, CDR1 is GTSNPN, CDR2 SVGIG (reference sequence). There are 19 residues in the CDR3. The CDR3 region is CAWSVLSGGGVGRRETQYF. CDR3 sequence (DNA): TGTGCCTGGAGTGTATTATCCGGGGGGGGAGTGGGCCGGCGAGAGACCCAGTACTTC. The whole variable domain, filled in from reference TRBV30 and TRBJ2-5, reads SQTIHQWPATLVQPVGSPLSLECTVEGTSNPNLYWYRQAAGRGLQLLFYSVGIGQISSEVPQNLSASRPQDRQFILSSKKLLLSDSGFYLCAWSVLSGGGVGRRETQYFGPGTRLLVL.

This clone was counted once. This chain connects TRBV27 to TRBJ1-2; D uncertain. CDR3 length: 15 amino acids. V was shortened by 5 bases and J by 0 bases, with 13 bases between the two germline ends. CDR1 and CDR2 (germline): MNHEY, SMNVEV (reference sequence). As DNA, the CDR3 is TGTGCCAGCAGTGCCGACACCATATCTAACTATGGCTACACCTTC. Its protein product is CASSADTISNYGYTF.

This sequence joins TRBV5-6 and TRBJ1-4; weak D call: TRBD1 (6 bases). Trimming removed 7 bases at V and 1 base at J, with 11 bases between. Germline CDR1 reads SGHDT; CDR2 reads YYEEEE. This CDR3 is 14 amino acids long. The CDR3 protein is CASAVTGTNEKLFF. The CDR3 nucleotides read TGTGCCAGCGCCGTGACAGGAACTAATGAAAAACTGTTTTTT.

CDR3 amino acids: CASSLTDYYGYTF. The CDR3 DNA reads as TGTGCCAGCAGTCTGACAGATTACTATGGCTACACCTTC. The V gene is TRBV6-1, the J gene TRBJ1-2; a weak D match, TRBD1 (5 bases). This CDR3 has 13 residues. Germline V gene lookup returns CDR1 MNHNS and CDR2 SASEGT. V was trimmed by 5 bases and J by 3 bases, leaving 10 bases between them.

J is TRBJ2-3 and V is TRBV4-2, with TRBD2 identical over 14 bases. Germline trimming cut 5 bases from V and 5 bases from J; bases unmatched to any gene: 6. The germline CDR1 and CDR2 sequences are LGHNA and YNFKEQ. This CDR3 region has 16 residues. CDR3 bases: TGTGCCAGCAGCGCGACTAGCGGGGGGGCCATAGATACGCAGTATTTT. Residues: CASSATSGGAIDTQYF.

This rearrangement joins TRBV5-5 to TRBJ1-1; 7 bases map to TRBD1. There are 15 residues in the CDR3. Looked up from germline, CDR1 is SGHKS and CDR2 is YYEKEE (reference sequence). The V segment lost 6 bases and the J segment 4 bases; nucleotides outside the gene matches: 12. The CDR3 reads CASTPPTGKVTEAFF. The CDR3 coding sequence is TGTGCCAGCACCCCCCCGACAGGGAAGGTCACTGAAGCTTTCTTT.

This chain's CDR3 is CASSLDRESPDTQYF. The CDR3 coding sequence is TGTGCCAGCAGTCTCGACAGGGAGAGTCCAGATACGCAGTATTTT. The V gene is TRBV28, the J gene TRBJ2-3, with 7 bases identical to TRBD1. The CDR3 runs to 15 residues. The V gene end was trimmed by 5 bases and the J gene end by 4 bases; junction bases not matched to a gene: 9. Germline CDR1 MDHEN, CDR2 SYDVKM.